These 8 T cell receptor beta chains were all obtained from the same sample, sequenced in a study of graft-versus-host responses after intestinal transplantation. No antigens are known for them. Only in-frame clones appear in the TCRdb table, and some are missing; sequencing was by immunoSEQ multiplex PCR. The top ten hold around 2.5% of the sample, which has about 50,000 clones, roughly 91% seen once. The sequencing here drew on unstimulated CD4+ T cells sorted from spleen or lymph node cells, taken before transplant. The receptors originated from a human donor who was the organ donor for an intestinal transplant.

The J gene is TRBJ1-4, the V gene TRBV9; 7 nucleotides align to TRBD1. CDR1 and CDR2 from the germline V gene are SGDLS and YYNGEE. The J segment lost 8 bases and the V segment lost 4 bases, leaving 11 bases of the junction unmatched. This CDR3 spans 15 amino acids. CDR3 region: CASSQWEGAKEKLFF. Here the CDR3 DNA reads TGTGCCAGCAGCCAGTGGGAGGGGGCAAAGGAAAAACTGTTTTTT.

The J gene is TRBJ1-5, the V gene TRBV6-5; 8 bases fit TRBD1. From germline, CDR1 is MNHEY and CDR2 SVGAGI. This CDR3 is 13 amino acids long. V shed 6 bases and J 6 bases; nucleotides not matched to a gene: 4. The CDR3 DNA reads as TGTGCCAGCAGCGGACAGGGTCTTCAGCCCCAGCATTTT. Its protein is CASSGQGLQPQHF.

This clone was recorded once. V and J are TRBV5-1 and TRBJ1-4, with D tentatively TRBD1 (5 bases). The V and J ends lost 0 bases and 5 bases respectively, with 8 bases between them. The germline CDR1 and CDR2 sequences are SGHRS and YFSETQ. This CDR3 contains 14 residues. The CDR3 nucleotides are TGCGCCAGCAGCTTGGGGGACTCCAATGAAAAACTGTTTTTT. Translating gives CASSLGDSNEKLFF.

The rearrangement joins TRBV30 to TRBJ1-4, with D unclear. Trimming stripped 1 base from V and 8 bases from J, with 14 bases between. The germline gives CDR1 GTSNPN, CDR2 SVGIG (reference sequence). The CDR3 sequence is 14 residues long. CDR3 DNA: TGTGCCTGGAGTGGGGGTAAGGAGTACGAAAAACTGTTTTTT. Amino acid sequence: CAWSGGKEYEKLFF.

Remarks on this clone: The sample contains more than one DNA sequence encoding this CDR3. The chain combines TRBV7-3 with TRBJ1-1, with D possibly matching TRBD1 (6 bases). V lost 5 bases and J 4 bases, leaving 11 bases between the germline ends. This CDR3 has 13 residues. The germline V gene has CDR1 SGHTA and CDR2 FQGTGA. CDR3 coding DNA: TGTGCCAGCAGCCTCAGGGGAGGCACTGAAGCTTTCTTT. Amino acids: CASSLRGGTEAFF. Full variable domain (outside the CDR3, taken from reference TRBV7-3 and TRBJ1-1): GAGVSQTPSNKVTEKGKYVELRCDPISGHTALYWYRQSLGQGPEFLIYFQGTGAADDSGLPNDRFFAVRPEGSVSTLKIQRTERGDSAVYLCASSLRGGTEAFFGQGTRLTVV.

The CDR3 DNA follows: TGTGCCAGCTCCGTCGTGCCGGGGGCGAGCTCCTACGAGCAGTACTTC. Translated: CASSVVPGASSYEQYF. The chain links TRBV18 to TRBJ2-7; D may correspond to TRBD1 or TRBD2 (6 bases each). The CDR3 is made up of 16 amino acids. V lost 6 bases, J lost 0 bases, and 18 bases lay in between. CDR1 and CDR2 (germline): KGHSH, LQKENI.

J is TRBJ2-7 and V is TRBV27, with a tentative D call TRBD2 (6 bases). V lost 5 bases and J lost 4, with 18 bases in between. This CDR3 is built from 15 residues. Germline lookup yields CDR1 MNHEY and CDR2 SMNVEV (reference sequence). The CDR3 nucleotides are TGTGCCAGCAGTCCCCTGGGTAGCGGCCGATACGAGCAGTACTTC. Translating gives CASSPLGSGRYEQYF.

This CDR3 reads CASKIAKGQGSEKLFF. Written as DNA, the CDR3 is TGTGCCAGCAAGATCGCAAAGGGACAGGGTAGTGAAAAACTGTTTTTT. V and J are TRBV2 and TRBJ1-4; TRBD1 matches 9 bases. This CDR3 spans 16 amino acids. After removal of 7 bases from V and 7 bases from J, the junction contained 13 bases not matched to a gene. Germline CDR1 and CDR2: SNHLY and FYNNEI. The whole variable domain, filled in from reference TRBV2 and TRBJ1-4, reads EPEVTQTPSHQVTQMGQEVILRCVPISNHLYFYWYRQILGQKVEFLVSFYNNEISEKSEIFDDQFSVERPDGSNFTLKIRSTKLEDSAMYFCASKIAKGQGSEKLFFGSGTQLSVL.